The T cell receptor (beta chain) described here comes from a study of shared clonotypes between healthy human individuals. Study-level information: Per donor, CD8 memory used one plate, CD8 naive used two, CD4 memory used three and CD4 naive used three. The study, taken as a whole, reports: Owing to a small donor count, the genetic and exposure-history diversity represented was limited. Compared with clonotypes that all four donors shared, non-shared clonotypes had lower generation probabilities.

Produced via immunoSEQ multiplex PCR; TCRdb's table is partial and in-frame only. The data hold more than 550,000 clones, with roughly 72% observed a single time. This clone was counted ten times or more. Its target is unknown. Trimming took off 8 bases at V and 1 base at J, with 14 bases between the two ends. The CDR3 has 14 amino acids. Looked up from germline, CDR1 is MDHEN and CDR2 is SYDVKM. The investigators split CD4+ cells into a CD45RA+ naive subset and a CD45RA-negative memory subset. The receptor comes from a woman aged 25 to 39 in good health. The sequencing sample was made of memory CD4+ T cells sorted from blood. Subset given: CD45RA-negative fraction. This sequence joins TRBV28 and TRBJ2-5; D unresolved. Here the CDR3 reads CASGPPRAQETQYF. DNA for the CDR3: TGTGCCAGCGGCCCGCCCCGGGCCCAAGAGACCCAGTACTTC.